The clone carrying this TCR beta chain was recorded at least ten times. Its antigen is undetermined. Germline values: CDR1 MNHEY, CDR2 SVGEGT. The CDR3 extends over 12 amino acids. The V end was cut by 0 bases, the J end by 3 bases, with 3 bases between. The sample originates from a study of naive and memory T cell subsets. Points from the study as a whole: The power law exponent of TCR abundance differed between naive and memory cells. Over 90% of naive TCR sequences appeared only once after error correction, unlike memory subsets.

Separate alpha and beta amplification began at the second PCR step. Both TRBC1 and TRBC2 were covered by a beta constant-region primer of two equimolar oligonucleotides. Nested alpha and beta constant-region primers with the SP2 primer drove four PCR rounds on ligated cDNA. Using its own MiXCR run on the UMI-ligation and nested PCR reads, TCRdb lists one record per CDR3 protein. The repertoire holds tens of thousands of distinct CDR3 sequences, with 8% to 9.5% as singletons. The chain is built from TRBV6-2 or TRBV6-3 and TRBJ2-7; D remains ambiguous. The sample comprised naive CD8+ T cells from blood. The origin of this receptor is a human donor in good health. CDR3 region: CASSYSDYEQYF. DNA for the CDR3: TGTGCCAGCAGTTACTCGGACTACGAGCAGTACTTC.